This T cell receptor (beta chain) was recorded in a study of regulatory T cells in long-lasting Graves disease. Study-wide findings and caveats: Persistent disease preferred TRBV28, TRBJ1-2 and TRBJ2-5. Persistent patients shared 2,741 public clonotypes among themselves. Newly diagnosed patients shared fewer, at 900 to 1,000.

With regard to this clonotype: Antigen specificity is unknown. A single base separates this from a much larger clone, so it may be a read error.

The length of the CDR3 is 12 residues. V shed 3 bases and J shed 7 bases, with 9 bases lying between them. The V gene's germline CDR1 is SGHTA and CDR2 FQGNSA. Time point meaning: newly diagnosed GD, antithyroid drugs for less than 3 months. Researchers made the TCR library from RNA that was extracted from PBMCs. TCR beta libraries were built with iRepertoire HTBI primers and Arm-PCR of CDR3 regions. One entry per CDR3 protein results from TCRdb running MiXCR on the multiplex PCR reads. The sample includes about 220,000 distinct CDR3 sequences, roughly 19% seen only once; the top ten take roughly 12%. The sample was also linked to a second study, of T cells in Graves' hyperthyroidism and ophthalmopathy. According to that study: Model output signaled ophthalmopathy a median roughly 6.5 months ahead of onset.

This chain joins TRBV7-2 and TRBJ1-2; perhaps TRBD1 as D (5 bases). The source material was peripheral blood mononuclear cells (PBMCs), sampled at new diagnosis, from a patient treated with antithyroid drugs. The TCR originated in a woman aged 25 to 39 with Graves disease. The CDR3 DNA is TGTGCCAGCAGCTTGGGACCTGGTGGCTACACCTTC. It specifies CASSLGPGGYTF.